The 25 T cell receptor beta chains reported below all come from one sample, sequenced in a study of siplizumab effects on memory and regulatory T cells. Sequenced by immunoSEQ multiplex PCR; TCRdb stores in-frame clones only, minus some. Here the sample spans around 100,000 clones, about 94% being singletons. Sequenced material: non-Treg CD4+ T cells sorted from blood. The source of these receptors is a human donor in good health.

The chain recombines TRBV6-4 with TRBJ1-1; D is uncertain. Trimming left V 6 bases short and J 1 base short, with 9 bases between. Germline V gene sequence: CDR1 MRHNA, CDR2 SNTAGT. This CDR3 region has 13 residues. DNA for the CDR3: TGTGCCAGCAGCGCTACTGGGAACACTGAAGCTTTCTTT. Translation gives CASSATGNTEAFF.

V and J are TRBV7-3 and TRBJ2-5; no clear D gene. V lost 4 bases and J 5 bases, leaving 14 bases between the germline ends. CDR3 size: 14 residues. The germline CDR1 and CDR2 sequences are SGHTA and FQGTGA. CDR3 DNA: TGTGCCAGCAGCTCCGGTTCAAGTTTGGAGACCCAGTACTTC. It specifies CASSSGSSLETQYF.

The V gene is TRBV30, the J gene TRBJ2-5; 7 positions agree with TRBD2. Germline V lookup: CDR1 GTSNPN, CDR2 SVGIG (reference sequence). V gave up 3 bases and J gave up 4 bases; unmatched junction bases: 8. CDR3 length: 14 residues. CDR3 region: CAWRGGSTGETQYF. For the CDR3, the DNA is TGTGCCTGGAGGGGCGGGAGTACGGGAGAGACCCAGTACTTC.

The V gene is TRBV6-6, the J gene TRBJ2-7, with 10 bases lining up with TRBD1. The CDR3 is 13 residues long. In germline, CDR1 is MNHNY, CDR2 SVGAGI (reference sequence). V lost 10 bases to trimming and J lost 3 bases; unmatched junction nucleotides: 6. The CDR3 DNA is TGTGCCACCGACCGGACAGGGGGCTACGAGCAGTACTTC. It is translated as CATDRTGGYEQYF.

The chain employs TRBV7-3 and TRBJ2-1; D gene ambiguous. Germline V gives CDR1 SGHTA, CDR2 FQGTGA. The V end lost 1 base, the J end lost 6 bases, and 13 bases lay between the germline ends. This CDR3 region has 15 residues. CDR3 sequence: CASSLMFAPVNEQFF. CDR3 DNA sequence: TGTGCCAGCAGCTTAATGTTTGCCCCCGTCAATGAGCAGTTCTTC.

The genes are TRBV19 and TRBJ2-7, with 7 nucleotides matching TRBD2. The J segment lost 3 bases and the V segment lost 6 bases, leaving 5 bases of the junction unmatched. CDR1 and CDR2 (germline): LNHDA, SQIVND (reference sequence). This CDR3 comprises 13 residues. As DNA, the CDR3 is TGTGCCAGTAGGGGCGGGAGTCTCTACGAGCAGTACTTC. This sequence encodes CASRGGSLYEQYF.

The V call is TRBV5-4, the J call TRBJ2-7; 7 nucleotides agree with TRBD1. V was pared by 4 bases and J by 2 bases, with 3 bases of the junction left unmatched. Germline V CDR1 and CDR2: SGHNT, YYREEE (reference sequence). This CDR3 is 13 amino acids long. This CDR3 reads CASSPGQPYEQYF. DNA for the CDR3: TGTGCCAGCAGCCCGGGACAGCCCTACGAGCAGTACTTC.

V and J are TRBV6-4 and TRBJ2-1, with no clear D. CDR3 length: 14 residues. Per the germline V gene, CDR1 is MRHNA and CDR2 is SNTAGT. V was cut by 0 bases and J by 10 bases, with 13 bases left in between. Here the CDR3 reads CASSDSLIRGEQFF. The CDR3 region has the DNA TGTGCCAGCAGTGACTCACTAATACGCGGAGAGCAGTTCTTC.

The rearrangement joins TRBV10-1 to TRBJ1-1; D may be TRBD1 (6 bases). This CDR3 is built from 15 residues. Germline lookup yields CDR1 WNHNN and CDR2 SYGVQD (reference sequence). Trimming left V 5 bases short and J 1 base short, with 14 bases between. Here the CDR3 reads CASSPGGGRNTEAFF. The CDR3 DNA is TGCGCCAGCAGTCCCGGTGGGGGGCGGAACACTGAAGCTTTCTTT.

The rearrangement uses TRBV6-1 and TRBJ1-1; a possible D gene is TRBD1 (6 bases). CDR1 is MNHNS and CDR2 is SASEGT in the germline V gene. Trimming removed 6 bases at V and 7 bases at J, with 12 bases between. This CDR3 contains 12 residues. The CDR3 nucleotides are TGTGCCAGCAGGGACAGCCTAAGTGAAGCTTTCTTT. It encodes CASRDSLSEAFF.

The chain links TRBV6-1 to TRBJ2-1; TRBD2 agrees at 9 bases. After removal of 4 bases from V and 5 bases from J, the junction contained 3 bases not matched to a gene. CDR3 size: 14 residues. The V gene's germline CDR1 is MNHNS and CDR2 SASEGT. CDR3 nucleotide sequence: TGTGCCAGCAGTGCTAGCGGGGAGAACAATGAGCAGTTCTTC. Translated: CASSASGENNEQFF.

CDR3: CASSPRWGRPTSGRAAEQYF. The DNA for the CDR3 is TGTGCCAGTAGTCCCCGGTGGGGACGTCCGACTAGCGGGAGGGCGGCCGAGCAGTACTTC. The chain joins TRBV19 to TRBJ2-7; 14 bases are shared with TRBD2. Looked up from germline, CDR1 is LNHDA and CDR2 is SQIVND (reference sequence). CDR3 size: 20 residues. Trimming at V came to 5 bases and at J to 6 bases, leaving 21 bases not matched to a gene.

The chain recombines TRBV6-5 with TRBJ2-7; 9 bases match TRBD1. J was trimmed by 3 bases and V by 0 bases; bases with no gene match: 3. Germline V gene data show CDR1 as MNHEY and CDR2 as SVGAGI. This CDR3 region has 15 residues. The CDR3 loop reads CASSYSPDRGYEQYF. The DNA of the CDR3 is TGTGCCAGCAGTTACTCACCGGACAGGGGCTACGAGCAGTACTTC.

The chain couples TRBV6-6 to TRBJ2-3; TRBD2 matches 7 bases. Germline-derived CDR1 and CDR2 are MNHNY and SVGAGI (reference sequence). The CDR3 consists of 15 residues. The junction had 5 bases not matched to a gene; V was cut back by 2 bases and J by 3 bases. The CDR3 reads CASSYKAGLTDTQYF. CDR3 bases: TGTGCCAGCAGTTACAAAGCGGGGTTAACAGATACGCAGTATTTT.

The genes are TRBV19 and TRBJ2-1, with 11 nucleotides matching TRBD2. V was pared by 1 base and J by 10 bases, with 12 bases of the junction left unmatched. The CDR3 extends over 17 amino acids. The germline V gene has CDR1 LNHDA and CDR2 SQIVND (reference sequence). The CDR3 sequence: CASSIGTSGREAREQFF. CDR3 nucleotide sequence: TGTGCCAGTAGTATAGGAACTAGCGGGAGAGAGGCGAGGGAGCAGTTCTTC.

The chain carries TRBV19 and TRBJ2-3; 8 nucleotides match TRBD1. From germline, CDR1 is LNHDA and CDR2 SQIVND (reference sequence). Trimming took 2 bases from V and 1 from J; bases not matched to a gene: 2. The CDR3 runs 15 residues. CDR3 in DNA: TGTGCCAGTAGTATACCGGGACAGGGCACAGATACGCAGTATTTT. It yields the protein CASSIPGQGTDTQYF.

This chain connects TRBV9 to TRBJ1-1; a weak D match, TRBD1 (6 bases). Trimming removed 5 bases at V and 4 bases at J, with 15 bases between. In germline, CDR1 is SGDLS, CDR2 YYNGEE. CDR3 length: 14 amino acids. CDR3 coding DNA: TGTGCCAGCAGGGCAAGAGGGGGACCCACTGAAGCTTTCTTT. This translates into CASRARGGPTEAFF. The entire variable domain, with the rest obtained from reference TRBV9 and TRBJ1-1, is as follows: DSGVTQTPKHLITATGQRVTLRCSPRSGDLSVYWYQQSLDQGLQFLIQYYNGEERAKGNILERFSAQQFPDLHSELNLSSLELGDSALYFCASRARGGPTEAFFGQGTRLTVV.

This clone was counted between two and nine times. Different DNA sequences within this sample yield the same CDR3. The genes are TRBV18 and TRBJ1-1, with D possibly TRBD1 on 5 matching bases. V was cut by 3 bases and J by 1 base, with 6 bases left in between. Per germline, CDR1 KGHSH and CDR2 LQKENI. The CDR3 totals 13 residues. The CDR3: CASSPQGNTEAFF. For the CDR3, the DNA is TGTGCCAGCTCACCCCAGGGGAACACTGAAGCTTTCTTT.

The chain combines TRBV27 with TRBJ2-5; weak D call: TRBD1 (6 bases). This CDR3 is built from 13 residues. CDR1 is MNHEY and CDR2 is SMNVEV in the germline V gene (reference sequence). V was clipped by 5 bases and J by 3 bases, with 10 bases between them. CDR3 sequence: CASSAQGKETQYF. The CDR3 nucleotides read TGTGCCAGCAGTGCACAGGGAAAAGAGACCCAGTACTTC.

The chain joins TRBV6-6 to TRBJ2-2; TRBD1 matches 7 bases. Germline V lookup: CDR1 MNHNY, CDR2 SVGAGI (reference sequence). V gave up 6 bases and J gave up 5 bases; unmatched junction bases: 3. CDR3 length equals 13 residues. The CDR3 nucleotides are TGTGCCAGCAGAACAGGGGAGACCGGGGAGCTGTTTTTT. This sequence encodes CASRTGETGELFF.

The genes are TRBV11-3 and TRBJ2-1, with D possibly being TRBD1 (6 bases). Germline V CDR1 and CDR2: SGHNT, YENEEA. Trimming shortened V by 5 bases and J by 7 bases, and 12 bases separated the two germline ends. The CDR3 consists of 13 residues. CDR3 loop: CASSPDRPNEQFF. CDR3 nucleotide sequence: TGTGCCAGCAGCCCTGACAGGCCTAATGAGCAGTTCTTC. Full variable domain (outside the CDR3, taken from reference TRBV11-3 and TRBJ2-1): EAGVVQSPRYKIIEKKQPVAFWCNPISGHNTLYWYLQNLGQGPELLIRYENEEAVDDSQLPKDRFSAERLKGVDSTLKIQPAELGDSAVYLCASSPDRPNEQFFGPGTRLTVL.

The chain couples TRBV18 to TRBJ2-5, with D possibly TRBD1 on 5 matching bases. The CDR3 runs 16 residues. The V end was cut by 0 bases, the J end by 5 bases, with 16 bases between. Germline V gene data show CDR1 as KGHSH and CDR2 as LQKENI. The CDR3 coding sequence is TGTGCCAGCTCACCACCGGTATCAGGGATAGGGGAGACCCAGTACTTC. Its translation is CASSPPVSGIGETQYF.

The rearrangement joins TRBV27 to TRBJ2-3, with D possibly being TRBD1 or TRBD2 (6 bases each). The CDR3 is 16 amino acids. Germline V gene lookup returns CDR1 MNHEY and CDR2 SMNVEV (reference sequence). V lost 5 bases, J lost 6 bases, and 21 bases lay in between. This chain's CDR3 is CASSDPTGAPADTQYF. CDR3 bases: TGTGCCAGCAGTGACCCGACGGGGGCCCCCGCCGATACGCAGTATTTT.

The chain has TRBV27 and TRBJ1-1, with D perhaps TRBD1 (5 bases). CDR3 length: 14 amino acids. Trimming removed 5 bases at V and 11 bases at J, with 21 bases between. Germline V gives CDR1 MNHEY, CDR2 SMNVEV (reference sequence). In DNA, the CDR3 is TGTGCCAGCAGTGGTGGGACCCTCCCTAGAGGGGCTTTCTTT. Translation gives CASSGGTLPRGAFF.

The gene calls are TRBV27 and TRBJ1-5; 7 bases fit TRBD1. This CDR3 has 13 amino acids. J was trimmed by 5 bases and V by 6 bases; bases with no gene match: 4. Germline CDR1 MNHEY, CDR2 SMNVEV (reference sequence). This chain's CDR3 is CASRTGAHQPQHF. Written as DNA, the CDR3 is TGTGCCAGCAGAACAGGGGCCCATCAGCCCCAGCATTTT.